Below are 6 T cell receptor beta chains sequenced from a single sample in a study of response to subunit inactivated influenza vaccine. TCRdb re-called the RT-PCR reads with MiXCR, one entry per CDR3 protein. The sample holds some 500,000 distinct CDR3 sequences; 25% are singletons and the top ten take approximately 2%. Sample: CD4+ T cells sorted from PBMCs, taken roughly 5 days after vaccination. The receptor set was obtained from a man in his forties or fifties who received an inactivated influenza vaccine.

This clonotype was observed a few times. The chain carries TRBV12-3 or TRBV12-4 and TRBJ2-1, with 7 bases lining up with TRBD2. The CDR3 sequence is 20 residues long. V gave up 4 bases and J gave up 0 bases; unmatched junction bases: 18. CDR3 amino acids: CASSSRGLVGGKSSYNEQFF. CDR3 coding DNA: TGTGCCAGCAGTTCCCGCGGACTCGTGGGGGGGAAGAGCTCCTACAATGAGCAGTTCTTC.

This clonotype was detected a few times. The V and J genes are TRBV18 and TRBJ2-3, with 11 bases matching TRBD2. Trimming took 0 bases from V and 6 from J; bases not matched to a gene: 5. Germline lookup yields CDR1 KGHSH and CDR2 LQKENI. The CDR3 loop spans 16 amino acids. In DNA form, the CDR3 reads TGTGCCAGCTCACCACCTAGCGGGAGGGATCCGGATACGCAGTATTTT. Its translation: CASSPPSGRDPDTQYF.

The chain links TRBV24-1 to TRBJ2-5; 9 bases fit TRBD1. With 4 bases clipped from V and 5 bases from J, the junction kept 7 bases outside the gene matches. The CDR3 consists of 15 residues. Per germline, CDR1 KGHDR and CDR2 SFDVKD. This chain's CDR3 is CATSDPGQGPETQYF. The CDR3 nucleotides are TGTGCCACCAGTGACCCTGGACAGGGGCCGGAGACCCAGTACTTC.

In this sample, this clonotype turned up a few times. The chain has TRBV3-1 and TRBJ2-7; weak D call: TRBD2 (6 bases). Trimming took off 0 bases at V and 6 bases at J, with 15 bases between the two ends. Germline assignment: CDR1 LGHDT and CDR2 YNNKEL (reference sequence). This CDR3 spans 15 amino acids. The CDR3: CASSQELADLSEQYF. The CDR3 DNA reads TGTGCCAGCAGCCAAGAATTAGCGGACTTATCCGAGCAGTACTTC.

The chain couples TRBV29-1 to TRBJ1-2; D perhaps matches TRBD1 (6 bases). The CDR3 contains 14 residues. The V and J ends lost 7 bases and 2 bases respectively, with 17 bases between them. Germline loops: CDR1 SQVTM, CDR2 ANQGSEA. CDR3 in amino acids: CSATLRQGNYGYTF. The CDR3 DNA reads as TGCAGCGCGACACTAAGGCAGGGGAACTATGGCTACACCTTC.

The chain links TRBV7-8 to TRBJ2-5; D perhaps matches TRBD2 (6 bases). Germline values: CDR1 SGHVS, CDR2 FQNEAQ. The length of the CDR3 is 15 residues. The V end was cut by 2 bases, the J end by 1 base, with 11 bases between. CDR3 nucleotide sequence: TGTGCCAGCAGCTTACCCAGGGACTTCCAAGAGACCCAGTACTTC. Translating it yields CASSLPRDFQETQYF. The whole variable domain, filled in from reference TRBV7-8 and TRBJ2-5, reads GAGVSQSPRYKVAKRGQDVALRCDPISGHVSLFWYQQALGQGPEFLTYFQNEAQLDKSGLPSDRFFAERPEGSVSTLKIQRTQQEDSAVYLCASSLPRDFQETQYFGPGTRLLVL.